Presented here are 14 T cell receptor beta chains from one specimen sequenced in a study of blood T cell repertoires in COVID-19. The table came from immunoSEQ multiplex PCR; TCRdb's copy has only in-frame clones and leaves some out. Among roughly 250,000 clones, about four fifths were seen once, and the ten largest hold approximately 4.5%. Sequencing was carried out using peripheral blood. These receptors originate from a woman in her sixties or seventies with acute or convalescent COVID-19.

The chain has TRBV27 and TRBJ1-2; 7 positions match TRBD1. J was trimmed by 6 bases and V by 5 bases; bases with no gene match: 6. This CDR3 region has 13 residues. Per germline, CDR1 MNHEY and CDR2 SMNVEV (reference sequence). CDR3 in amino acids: CASSTPTGHGYTF. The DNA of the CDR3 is TGTGCCAGCAGTACACCGACAGGGCATGGCTACACCTTC.

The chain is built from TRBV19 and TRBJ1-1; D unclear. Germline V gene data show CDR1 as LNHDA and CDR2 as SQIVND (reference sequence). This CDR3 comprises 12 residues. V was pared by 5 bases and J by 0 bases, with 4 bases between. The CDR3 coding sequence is TGTGCCAGTAGTTGGCTGAACACTGAAGCTTTCTTT. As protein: CASSWLNTEAFF. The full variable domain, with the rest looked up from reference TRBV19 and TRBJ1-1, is DGGITQSPKYLFRKEGQNVTLSCEQNLNHDAMYWYRQDPGQGLRLIYYSQIVNDFQKGDIAEGYSVSREKKESFPLTVTSAQKNPTAFYLCASSWLNTEAFFGQGTRLTVV.

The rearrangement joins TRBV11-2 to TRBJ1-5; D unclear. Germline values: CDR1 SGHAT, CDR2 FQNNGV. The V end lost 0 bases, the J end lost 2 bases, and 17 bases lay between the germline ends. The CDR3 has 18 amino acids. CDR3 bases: TGTGCCAGCAGCTTAGAGATGTCTCCGGGAGTTGGCAATCAGCCCCAGCATTTT. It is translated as CASSLEMSPGVGNQPQHF.

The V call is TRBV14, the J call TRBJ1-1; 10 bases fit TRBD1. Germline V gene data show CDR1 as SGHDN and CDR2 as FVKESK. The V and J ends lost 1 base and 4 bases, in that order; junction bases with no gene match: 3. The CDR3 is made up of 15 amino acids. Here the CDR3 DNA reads TGTGCCAGCAGCCAAGTGGGGACAGGGGCCACTGAAGCTTTCTTT. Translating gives CASSQVGTGATEAFF.

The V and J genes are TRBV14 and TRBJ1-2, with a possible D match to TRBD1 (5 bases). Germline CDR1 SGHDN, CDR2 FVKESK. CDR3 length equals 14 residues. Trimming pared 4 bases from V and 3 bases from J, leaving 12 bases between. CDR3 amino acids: CASSPWGRDYGYTF. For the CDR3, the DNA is TGTGCCAGCAGCCCATGGGGCAGGGACTATGGCTACACCTTC.

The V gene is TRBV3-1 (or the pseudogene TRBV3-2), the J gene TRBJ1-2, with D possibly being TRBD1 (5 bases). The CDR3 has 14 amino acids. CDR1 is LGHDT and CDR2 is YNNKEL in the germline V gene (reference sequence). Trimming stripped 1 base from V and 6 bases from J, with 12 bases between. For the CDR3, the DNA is TGTGCCAGCAGCCAAGTTCAGGGAAGAGATGGCTACACCTTC. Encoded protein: CASSQVQGRDGYTF.

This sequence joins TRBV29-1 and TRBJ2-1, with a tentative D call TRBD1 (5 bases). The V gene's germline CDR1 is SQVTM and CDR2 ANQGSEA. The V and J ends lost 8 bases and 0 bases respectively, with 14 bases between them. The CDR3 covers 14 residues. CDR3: CSQSGASSYNEQFF. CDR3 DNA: TGCAGCCAATCTGGGGCGAGCTCCTACAATGAGCAGTTCTTC.

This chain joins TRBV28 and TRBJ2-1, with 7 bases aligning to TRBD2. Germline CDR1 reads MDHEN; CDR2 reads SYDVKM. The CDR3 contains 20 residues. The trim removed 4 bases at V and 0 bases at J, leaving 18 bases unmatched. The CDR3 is CASSSYFPAGADPSYNEQFF. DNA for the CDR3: TGTGCCAGCAGTTCATATTTCCCCGCGGGAGCCGATCCCTCCTACAATGAGCAGTTCTTC.

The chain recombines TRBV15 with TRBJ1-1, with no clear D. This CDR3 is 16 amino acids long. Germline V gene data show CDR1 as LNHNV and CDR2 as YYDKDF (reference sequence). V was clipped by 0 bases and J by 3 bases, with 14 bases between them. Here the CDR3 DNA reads TGTGCCACCAGCAGAGATTGGAGGGTTAGGGACACTGAAGCTTTCTTT. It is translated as CATSRDWRVRDTEAFF.

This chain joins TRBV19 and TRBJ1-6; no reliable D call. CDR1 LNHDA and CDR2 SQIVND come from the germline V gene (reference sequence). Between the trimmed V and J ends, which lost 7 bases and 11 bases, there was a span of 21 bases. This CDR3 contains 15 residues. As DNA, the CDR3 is TGTGCCAGTACCCGTATTGGTACCTTATCGGCACCCCTCCACTTT. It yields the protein CASTRIGTLSAPLHF.

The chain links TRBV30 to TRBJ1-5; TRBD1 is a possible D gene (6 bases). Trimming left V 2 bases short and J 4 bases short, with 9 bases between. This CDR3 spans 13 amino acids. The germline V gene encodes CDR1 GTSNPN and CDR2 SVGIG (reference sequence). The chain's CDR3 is CAWSIQGNQPQHF. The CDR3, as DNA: TGTGCCTGGAGTATTCAGGGGAATCAGCCCCAGCATTTT. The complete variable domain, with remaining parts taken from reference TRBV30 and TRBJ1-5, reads SQTIHQWPATLVQPVGSPLSLECTVEGTSNPNLYWYRQAAGRGLQLLFYSVGIGQISSEVPQNLSASRPQDRQFILSSKKLLLSDSGFYLCAWSIQGNQPQHFGDGTRLSIL.

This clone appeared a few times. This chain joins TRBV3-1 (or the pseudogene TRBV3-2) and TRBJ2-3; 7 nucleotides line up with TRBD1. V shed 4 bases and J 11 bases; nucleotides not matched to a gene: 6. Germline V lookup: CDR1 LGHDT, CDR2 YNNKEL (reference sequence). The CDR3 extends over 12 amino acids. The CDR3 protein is CASSREQGKQYF. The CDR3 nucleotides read TGTGCCAGCAGCCGCGAACAGGGGAAGCAGTATTTT.

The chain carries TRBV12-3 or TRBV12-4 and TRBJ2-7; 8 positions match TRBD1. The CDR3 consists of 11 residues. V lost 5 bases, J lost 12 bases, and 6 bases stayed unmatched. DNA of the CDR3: TGTGCCAGCAGTACCGGACAGGGAAGGTACTTC. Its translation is CASSTGQGRYF.

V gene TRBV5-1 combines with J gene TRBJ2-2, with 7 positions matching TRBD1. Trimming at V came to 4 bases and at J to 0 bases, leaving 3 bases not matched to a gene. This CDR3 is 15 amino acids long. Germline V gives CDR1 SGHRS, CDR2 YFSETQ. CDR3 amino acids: CASSQGTANTGELFF. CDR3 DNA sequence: TGCGCCAGCAGCCAAGGGACAGCGAACACCGGGGAGCTGTTTTTT. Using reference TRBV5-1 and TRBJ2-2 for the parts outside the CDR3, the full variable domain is KAGVTQTPRYLIKTRGQQVTLSCSPISGHRSVSWYQQTPGQGLQFLFEYFSETQRNKGNFPGRFSGRQFSNSRSEMNVSTLELGDSALYLCASSQGTANTGELFFGEGSRLTVL.